Shown below are 30 T cell receptor beta chains from a single sample sequenced in a study of blood T cell repertoires in COVID-19. TCRdb's copy holds only in-frame clones and misses some; the assay was immunoSEQ multiplex PCR. The sample carries about 270,000 clones, approximately 89% recorded once. The sequencing sample was made of PBMCs or T cells enriched from blood (not recorded which). These receptors were obtained from a man between 40 and 49 years old who had been exposed to COVID-19.

The chain combines TRBV5-6 with TRBJ1-2; TRBD1 agrees at 12 bases. Germline trimming cut 7 bases from V and 5 bases from J; bases unmatched to any gene: 12. This CDR3 comprises 16 residues. In germline, CDR1 is SGHDT, CDR2 YYEEEE. CDR3 protein: CASRPGQGALKYGYTF. CDR3 nucleotides: TGTGCCAGCCGGCCGGGACAGGGGGCCCTGAAGTATGGCTACACCTTC.

This sequence joins TRBV19 and TRBJ2-5, with 7 positions matching TRBD1. V gave up 5 bases and J gave up 5 bases; unmatched junction bases: 8. This CDR3 region has 14 residues. The germline gives CDR1 LNHDA, CDR2 SQIVND (reference sequence). CDR3 in amino acids: CASSAGQAGETQYF. CDR3 DNA sequence: TGTGCCAGTAGTGCCGGACAGGCCGGGGAGACCCAGTACTTC.

The chain combines TRBV5-1 with TRBJ1-2, with a possible D match to TRBD1 (5 bases). From germline, CDR1 is SGHRS and CDR2 YFSETQ. CDR3 length: 13 residues. Trimming cost V 3 bases and J 4 bases, with 10 bases left between them. The CDR3 sequence is CASSSGDSYGYTF. CDR3 DNA: TGCGCCAGCAGCTCGGGGGATTCCTATGGCTACACCTTC.

The chain has TRBV11-2 and TRBJ1-5; the D gene is possibly TRBD1 (6 bases). Germline CDR1 reads SGHAT; CDR2 reads FQNNGV. The CDR3 length is 13 residues. V lost 5 bases and J lost 11, with 16 bases in between. CDR3 region: CASSPGEVGAQHF. The CDR3, as DNA: TGTGCCAGCAGCCCAGGGGAAGTGGGAGCCCAGCATTTT.

This CDR3 is CASMGLTEAKNIQYF. The CDR3 DNA sequence: TGCGCCAGCATGGGACTAACCGAAGCCAAAAACATTCAGTACTTC. The chain is built from TRBV10-2 and TRBJ2-4; 7 bases are shared with TRBD2. This CDR3 is 15 amino acids long. Germline CDR1 and CDR2: WSHSY and SAAADI. The trim removed 7 bases at V and 0 bases at J, leaving 6 bases unmatched.

The chain has TRBV28 and TRBJ2-7, with 9 bases fitting TRBD2. The CDR3 consists of 14 residues. Trimming at V came to 4 bases and at J to 4 bases, leaving 5 bases not matched to a gene. The germline CDR1 and CDR2 sequences are MDHEN and SYDVKM. Here the CDR3 DNA reads TGTGCCAGCAGTTATAGCGGGAGAACGTACGAGCAGTACTTC. Translation gives CASSYSGRTYEQYF.

The V and J genes are TRBV18 and TRBJ1-1, with 7 bases fitting TRBD1. Germline CDR1 KGHSH, CDR2 LQKENI. This CDR3 comprises 16 residues. V gave up 1 base and J gave up 0 bases; unmatched junction bases: 5. The CDR3: CASSPRGQPMNTEAFF. DNA of the CDR3: TGTGCCAGCTCACCACGGGGACAGCCCATGAACACTGAAGCTTTCTTT.

The J gene is TRBJ1-6, the V gene TRBV6-5; 10 bases are a match to TRBD1. V trimming: 7 bases; J trimming: 10 bases; junction bases outside the gene matches: 7. Germline CDR1 is MNHEY and CDR2 is SVGAGI. This CDR3 comprises 14 residues. The CDR3 protein is CASKEGTGVSPLHF. For the CDR3, the DNA is TGTGCCAGCAAAGAGGGGACAGGGGTGTCACCCCTCCACTTT.

The CDR3 sequence is CSVEDFRLRGYTF. In DNA, the CDR3 is TGCAGCGTTGAAGATTTCAGACTCCGGGGCTACACCTTC. This rearrangement joins TRBV29-1 to TRBJ1-2; D is ambiguous. The CDR3 consists of 13 residues. V was pared by 0 bases and J by 8 bases, with 13 bases between. Per germline, CDR1 SQVTM and CDR2 ANQGSEA.

The rearrangement uses TRBV7-9 and TRBJ2-7; the match to TRBD2 covers 11 bases. After removal of 5 bases from V and 6 bases from J, the junction contained 6 bases not matched to a gene. From germline, CDR1 is SEHNR and CDR2 FQNEAQ (reference sequence). The CDR3 has 14 amino acids. The CDR3: CASSEGLADTEQYF. The DNA for the CDR3 is TGTGCCAGCAGCGAGGGACTAGCGGACACCGAGCAGTACTTC.

The chain recombines TRBV11-3 with TRBJ1-1, with a tentative D call TRBD1 (5 bases). The CDR3 extends over 15 amino acids. Germline values: CDR1 SGHNT, CDR2 YENEEA. Trimming shortened V by 3 bases and J by 0 bases, and 11 bases separated the two germline ends. CDR3 nucleotides: TGTGCCAGCAGCTTGGGGGGAGGAGTGAACACTGAAGCTTTCTTT. Protein: CASSLGGGVNTEAFF.

V is TRBV7-9 and J is TRBJ1-1, with D perhaps matching TRBD1 (5 bases). The CDR3 is 14 amino acids. Trimming took off 3 bases at V and 4 bases at J, with 12 bases between the two ends. Germline loops: CDR1 SEHNR, CDR2 FQNEAQ (reference sequence). The CDR3 loop reads CASSFSGSGTEAFF. The DNA for the CDR3 is TGTGCCAGCAGCTTTTCAGGGTCCGGCACTGAAGCTTTCTTT. Variable domain in full (rest from reference TRBV7-9 and TRBJ1-1): DTGVSQNPRHKITKRGQNVTFRCDPISEHNRLYWYRQTLGQGPEFLTYFQNEAQLEKSRLLSDRFSAERPKGSFSTLEIQRTEQGDSAMYLCASSFSGSGTEAFFGQGTRLTVV.

The chain joins TRBV5-1 to TRBJ2-3, with 13 bases identical to TRBD2. This CDR3 is built from 17 residues. CDR1 SGHRS and CDR2 YFSETQ come from the germline V gene. The V gene end was trimmed by 4 bases and the J gene end by 5 bases; junction bases not matched to a gene: 10. The CDR3 sequence is CASSGKPTSGRIDTQYF. The CDR3 nucleotides are TGCGCCAGCAGCGGAAAACCGACTAGCGGGAGGATAGATACGCAGTATTTT.

This clone was detected only a few times. The chain couples TRBV6-5 to TRBJ1-2; TRBD1 matches 7 bases. Looked up from germline, CDR1 is MNHEY and CDR2 is SVGAGI. V shed 5 bases, J shed 5 bases, and the junction held 2 bases outside the gene matches. This CDR3 is built from 12 residues. The CDR3 reads CASSPGGYGYTF. In nucleotides, the CDR3 is TGTGCCAGCAGTCCAGGGGGGTATGGCTACACCTTC.

The chain links TRBV5-4 to TRBJ2-2; 12 positions match TRBD2. V shed 4 bases, J shed 0 bases, and the junction held 7 bases outside the gene matches. This CDR3 has 18 amino acids. CDR1 is SGHNT, CDR2 YYREEE, per germline (reference sequence). This CDR3 reads CASSPRTSGAPNTGELFF. The CDR3 nucleotides are TGTGCCAGCAGCCCAAGGACTAGCGGGGCGCCGAACACCGGGGAGCTGTTTTTT.

V is TRBV28 and J is TRBJ2-1; D possibly corresponds to TRBD2 (5 bases). Between the trimmed V and J ends, which lost 2 bases and 1 base, there was a span of 15 bases. The V gene's germline CDR1 is MDHEN and CDR2 SYDVKM. The CDR3 loop spans 17 amino acids. The CDR3 bases are TGTGCCAGCAGTTTAAGTATTGTAGCGACATCCTACAATGAGCAGTTCTTC. Its translation is CASSLSIVATSYNEQFF.

This sequence joins TRBV10-3 and TRBJ1-3; 8 bases align to TRBD1. The CDR3 spans 16 residues. Looked up from germline, CDR1 is ENHRY and CDR2 is SYGVKD. The trim removed 6 bases at V and 0 bases at J, leaving 7 bases unmatched. The CDR3 DNA reads as TGTGCCATCAGAGGACAGGGCACAACCTCTGGAAACACCATATATTTT. As protein: CAIRGQGTTSGNTIYF.

The V call is TRBV19, the J call TRBJ1-1; D not resolved. The CDR3 contains 12 residues. Germline V CDR1 and CDR2: LNHDA, SQIVND (reference sequence). V was pared by 6 bases and J by 3 bases, with 8 bases between. CDR3 protein: CASSEQYTEAFF. In DNA form, the CDR3 reads TGTGCCAGTAGCGAACAATACACTGAAGCTTTCTTT.

The genes are TRBV30 and TRBJ1-2; 8 positions agree with TRBD1. From germline, CDR1 is GTSNPN and CDR2 SVGIG (reference sequence). This CDR3 has 15 amino acids. V lost 5 bases and J lost 4; bases outside the gene matches: 12. Written as DNA, the CDR3 is TGTGCCTGGGAGTCGACAGGGGCCGGGGTCTATGGCTACACCTTC. It yields the protein CAWESTGAGVYGYTF.

The chain recombines TRBV6-2 or TRBV6-3 with TRBJ2-1, with 11 bases lining up with TRBD2. The J segment lost 2 bases and the V segment lost 4 bases, leaving 7 bases of the junction unmatched. The germline gives CDR1 MNHEY, CDR2 SVGEGT. The CDR3 length is 17 residues. The CDR3 sequence: CASSFALAGVPYNEQFF. DNA for the CDR3: TGTGCCAGCAGTTTCGCACTAGCGGGAGTGCCCTACAATGAGCAGTTCTTC.

This CDR3 reads CASSATGDNSPLHF. CDR3 bases: TGTGCCAGCAGCGCCACAGGGGATAATTCACCCCTCCACTTT. The chain employs TRBV4-2 and TRBJ1-6; TRBD1 agrees at 7 bases. The CDR3 is 14 residues long. Germline CDR1 reads LGHNA; CDR2 reads YNFKEQ. The V segment lost 5 bases and the J segment 5 bases; nucleotides outside the gene matches: 3.

The genes are TRBV19 and TRBJ2-2; the match to TRBD1 covers 7 bases. V was pared by 5 bases and J by 4 bases, with 10 bases of the junction left unmatched. CDR1 LNHDA and CDR2 SQIVND come from the germline V gene (reference sequence). This CDR3 has 16 residues. In DNA, the CDR3 is TGTGCCAGTAGTGTCCCAGGGGGATCTAGCACCGGGGAGCTGTTTTTT. Protein sequence: CASSVPGGSSTGELFF.

J is TRBJ2-1 and V is TRBV9; 9 positions match TRBD1. The germline gives CDR1 SGDLS, CDR2 YYNGEE. The CDR3 contains 17 residues. The trim removed 4 bases at V and 6 bases at J, leaving 14 bases unmatched. CDR3 loop: CASSSPTRDRVSNEQFF. DNA of the CDR3: TGTGCCAGCAGCTCACCTACCCGGGACAGGGTAAGCAATGAGCAGTTCTTC.

This clone was observed a handful of times. The rearrangement links TRBV14 to TRBJ1-6, with TRBD1 matching over 10 bases. This CDR3 has 15 amino acids. Germline V gives CDR1 SGHDN, CDR2 FVKESK. Trimming cost V 4 bases and J 9 bases; bases outside gene matches: 6. CDR3 in amino acids: CASSPLRTGGSPLHF. Written as DNA, the CDR3 is TGTGCCAGCAGCCCCCTTCGGACAGGGGGTTCACCCCTCCACTTT.

The chain is built from TRBV18 and TRBJ1-2; the D is unclear. The CDR3 contains 16 residues. The germline V gene encodes CDR1 KGHSH and CDR2 LQKENI. The V end lost 2 bases, the J end lost 4 bases, and 17 bases lay between the germline ends. The CDR3 loop reads CASSPVGRIRLYGYTF. CDR3 nucleotide sequence: TGTGCCAGCTCACCAGTCGGGAGGATACGCCTCTATGGCTACACCTTC.

This chain links TRBV28 with TRBJ1-2; D uncertain. This CDR3 has 15 residues. Trimming left V 10 bases short and J 2 bases short, with 20 bases between. The germline gives CDR1 MDHEN, CDR2 SYDVKM. The CDR3 spells CATTHLGELNYGYTF. CDR3 nucleotide sequence: TGTGCCACCACACATTTGGGAGAGTTGAACTATGGCTACACCTTC.

The gene calls are TRBV29-1 and TRBJ1-2; a possible D gene is TRBD1 (6 bases). Germline CDR1 reads SQVTM; CDR2 reads ANQGSEA. The CDR3 is 11 residues long. Trimming pared 7 bases from V and 3 bases from J, leaving 9 bases between. CDR3 DNA: TGCAGCGCACAGGGAGACTATGGCTACACCTTC. As protein: CSAQGDYGYTF. Looking up the rest from reference TRBV29-1 and TRBJ1-2 gives the full variable domain: SAVISQKPSRDICQRGTSLTIQCQVDSQVTMMFWYRQQPGQSLTLIATANQGSEATYESGFVIDKFPISRPNLTFSTLTVSNMSPEDSSIYLCSAQGDYGYTFGSGTRLTVV.

This rearrangement joins TRBV10-3 to TRBJ1-2; no reliable D call. Germline CDR1 ENHRY, CDR2 SYGVKD. The CDR3 extends over 15 amino acids. Deletions cut 2 bases from V and 0 bases from J, with 10 bases between. This CDR3 reads CAISERVSPNYGYTF. In DNA form, the CDR3 reads TGTGCCATCAGTGAGCGGGTCAGCCCTAACTATGGCTACACCTTC.

As concerns this clone: Other DNA sequences in this specimen translate into the identical CDR3. This chain uses TRBV7-9 with TRBJ1-1, with 8 positions matching TRBD1. The CDR3 sequence is 12 residues long. With V trimmed by 1 base and J by 11 bases, 3 bases remained unmatched. Germline loops: CDR1 SEHNR, CDR2 FQNEAQ (reference sequence). The DNA for the CDR3 is TGTGCCAGCAGCTTAGAGGACAGGGAGGCTTTCTTT. Its translation: CASSLEDREAFF. The variable domain in full, completed from reference TRBV7-9 and TRBJ1-1, reads DTGVSQNPRHKITKRGQNVTFRCDPISEHNRLYWYRQTLGQGPEFLTYFQNEAQLEKSRLLSDRFSAERPKGSFSTLEIQRTEQGDSAMYLCASSLEDREAFFGQGTRLTVV.

Of note for this clone: A read error may explain this, as a much larger clone is one base away. The chain uses TRBV4-2 and TRBJ2-7; 11 bases are shared with TRBD2. Germline loops: CDR1 LGHNA, CDR2 YNFKEQ. The ends lost 0 bases at V and 4 bases at J; junction bases unmatched: 2. The CDR3 length is 15 residues. The CDR3 here is CASSQDTSGSYEQYF. In DNA, the CDR3 is TGTGCCAGCAGCCAAGATACTAGCGGGAGTTACGAGCAGTACTTC.